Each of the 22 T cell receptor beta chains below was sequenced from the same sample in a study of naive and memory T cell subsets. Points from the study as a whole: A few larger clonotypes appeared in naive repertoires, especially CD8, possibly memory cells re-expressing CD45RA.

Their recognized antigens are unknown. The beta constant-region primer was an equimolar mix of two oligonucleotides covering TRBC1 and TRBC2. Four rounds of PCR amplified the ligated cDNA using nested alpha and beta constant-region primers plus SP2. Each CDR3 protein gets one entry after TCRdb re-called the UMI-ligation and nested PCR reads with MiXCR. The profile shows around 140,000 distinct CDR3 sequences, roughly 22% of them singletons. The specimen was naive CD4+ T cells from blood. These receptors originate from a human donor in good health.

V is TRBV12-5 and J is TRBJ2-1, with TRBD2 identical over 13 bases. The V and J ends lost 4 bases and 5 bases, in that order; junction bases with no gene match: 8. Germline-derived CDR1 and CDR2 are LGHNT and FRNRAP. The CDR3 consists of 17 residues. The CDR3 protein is CASGSSGTSGNHNEQFF. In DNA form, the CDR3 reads TGTGCTAGTGGTTCCTCCGGGACTAGCGGGAACCACAATGAGCAGTTCTTC.

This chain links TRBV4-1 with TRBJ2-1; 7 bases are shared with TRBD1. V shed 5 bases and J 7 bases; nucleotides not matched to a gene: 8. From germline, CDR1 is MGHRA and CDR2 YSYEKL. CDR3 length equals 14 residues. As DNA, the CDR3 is TGCGCCAGCAGCGTAAACAGGGGTCTAAATGAGCAGTTCTTC. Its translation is CASSVNRGLNEQFF.

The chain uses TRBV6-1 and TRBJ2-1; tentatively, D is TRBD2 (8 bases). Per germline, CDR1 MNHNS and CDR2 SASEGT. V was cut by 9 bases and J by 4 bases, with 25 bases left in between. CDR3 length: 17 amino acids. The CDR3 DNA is TGTGCCAGTACAACCGGGACTAGGGGGCGTGGATACAATGAGCAGTTCTTC. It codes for CASTTGTRGRGYNEQFF.

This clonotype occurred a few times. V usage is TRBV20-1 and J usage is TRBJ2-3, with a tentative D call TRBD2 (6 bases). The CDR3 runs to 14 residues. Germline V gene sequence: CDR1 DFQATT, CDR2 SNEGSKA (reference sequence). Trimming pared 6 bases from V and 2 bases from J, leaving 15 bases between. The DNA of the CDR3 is TGCAGTGCCCCCGGGAGCGGCCCCACAGATACGCAGTATTTT. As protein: CSAPGSGPTDTQYF.

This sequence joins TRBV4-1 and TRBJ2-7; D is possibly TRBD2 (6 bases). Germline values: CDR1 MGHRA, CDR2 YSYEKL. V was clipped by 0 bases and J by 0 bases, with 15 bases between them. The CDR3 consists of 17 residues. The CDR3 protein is CASSQDSGWQSSYEQYF. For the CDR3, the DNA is TGCGCCAGCAGCCAAGATAGCGGTTGGCAATCCTCCTACGAGCAGTACTTC.

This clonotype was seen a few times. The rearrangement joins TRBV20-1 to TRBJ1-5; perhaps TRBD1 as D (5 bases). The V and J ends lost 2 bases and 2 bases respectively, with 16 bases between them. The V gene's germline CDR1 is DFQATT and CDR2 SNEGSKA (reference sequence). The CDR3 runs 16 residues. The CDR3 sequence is CSARPPVGRGNQPQHF. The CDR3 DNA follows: TGCAGTGCTAGACCCCCCGTGGGCAGGGGCAATCAGCCCCAGCATTTT.

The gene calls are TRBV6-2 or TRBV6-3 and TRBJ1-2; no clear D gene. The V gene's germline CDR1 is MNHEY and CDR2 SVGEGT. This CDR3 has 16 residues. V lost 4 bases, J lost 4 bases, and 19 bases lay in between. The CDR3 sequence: CASSSGFHGPLYGYTF. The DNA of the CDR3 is TGTGCCAGCAGTTCCGGGTTCCACGGGCCACTCTATGGCTACACCTTC.

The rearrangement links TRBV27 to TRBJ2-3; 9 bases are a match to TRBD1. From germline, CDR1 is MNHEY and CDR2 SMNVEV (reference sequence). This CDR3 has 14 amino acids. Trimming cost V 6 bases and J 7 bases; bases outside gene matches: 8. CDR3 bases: TGTGCCAGCAGATACCCGGGACAGGGAAATACGCAGTATTTT. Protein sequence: CASRYPGQGNTQYF.

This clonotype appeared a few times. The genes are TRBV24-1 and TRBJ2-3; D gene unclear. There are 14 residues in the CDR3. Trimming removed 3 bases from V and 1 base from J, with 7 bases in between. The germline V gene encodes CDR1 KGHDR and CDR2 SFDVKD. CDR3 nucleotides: TGTGCCACCAGTGATCCGGCACGCACAGATACGCAGTATTTT. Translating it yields CATSDPARTDTQYF.

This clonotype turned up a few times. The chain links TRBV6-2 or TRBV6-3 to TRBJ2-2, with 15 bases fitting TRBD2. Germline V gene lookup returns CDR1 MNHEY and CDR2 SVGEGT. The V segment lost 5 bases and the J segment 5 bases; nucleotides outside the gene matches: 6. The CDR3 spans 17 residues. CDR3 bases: TGTGCCAGCAGTCCCCCGGGACTAGCGGGAGGAACCGGGGAGCTGTTTTTT. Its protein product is CASSPPGLAGGTGELFF.

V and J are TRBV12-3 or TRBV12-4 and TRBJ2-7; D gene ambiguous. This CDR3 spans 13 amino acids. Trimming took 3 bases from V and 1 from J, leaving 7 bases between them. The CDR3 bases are TGTGCCAGCAGTTTTCGTAAGTCCTACGAGCAGTACTTC. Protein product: CASSFRKSYEQYF.

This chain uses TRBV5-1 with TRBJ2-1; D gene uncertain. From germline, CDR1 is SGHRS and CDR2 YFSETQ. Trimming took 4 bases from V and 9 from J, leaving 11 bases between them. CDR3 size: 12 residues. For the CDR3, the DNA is TGCGCCAGCAGCCCCCGGTGGAGTGAGCAGTTCTTC. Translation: CASSPRWSEQFF.

The CDR3 here is CASSLARRGIREETQYF. In DNA form, the CDR3 reads TGTGCCAGCAGCTTAGCGCGGCGGGGAATCCGGGAAGAGACCCAGTACTTC. This chain uses TRBV7-8 with TRBJ2-5, with D maybe TRBD2 (6 bases). The CDR3 is 17 amino acids. The germline V gene has CDR1 SGHVS and CDR2 FQNEAQ. The V gene lost 0 bases and the J gene lost 3 bases, with 17 bases spanning the gap. Full variable domain (rest looked up from reference TRBV7-8 and TRBJ2-5): GAGVSQSPRYKVAKRGQDVALRCDPISGHVSLFWYQQALGQGPEFLTYFQNEAQLDKSGLPSDRFFAERPEGSVSTLKIQRTQQEDSAVYLCASSLARRGIREETQYFGPGTRLLVL.

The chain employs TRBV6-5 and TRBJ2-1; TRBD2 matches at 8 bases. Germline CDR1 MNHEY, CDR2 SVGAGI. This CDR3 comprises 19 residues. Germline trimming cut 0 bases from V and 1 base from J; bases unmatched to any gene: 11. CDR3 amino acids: CASSYSGRGGRESYNEQFF. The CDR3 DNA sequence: TGTGCCAGCAGTTACTCCGGCCGCGGGGGGAGGGAATCCTACAATGAGCAGTTCTTC.

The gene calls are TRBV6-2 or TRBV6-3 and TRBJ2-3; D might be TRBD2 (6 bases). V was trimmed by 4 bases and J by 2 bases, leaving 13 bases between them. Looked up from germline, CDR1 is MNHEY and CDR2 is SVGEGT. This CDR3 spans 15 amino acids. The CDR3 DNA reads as TGTGCCAGCAGTTGGGCGGGACTTCTCACAGATACGCAGTATTTT. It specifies CASSWAGLLTDTQYF.

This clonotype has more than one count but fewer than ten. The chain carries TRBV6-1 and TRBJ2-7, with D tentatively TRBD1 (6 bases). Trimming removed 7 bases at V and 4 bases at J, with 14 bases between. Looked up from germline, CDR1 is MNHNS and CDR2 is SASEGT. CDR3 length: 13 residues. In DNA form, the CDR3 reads TGTGCCAGCAAGAAACAGGGAAAATACGAGCAGTACTTC. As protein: CASKKQGKYEQYF.

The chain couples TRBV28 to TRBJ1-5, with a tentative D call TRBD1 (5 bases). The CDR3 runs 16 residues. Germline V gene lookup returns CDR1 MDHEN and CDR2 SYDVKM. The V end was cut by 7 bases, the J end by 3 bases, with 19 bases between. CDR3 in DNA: TGTGCCAGCAACACCATACAGGAAAGGCCCAATCAGCCCCAGCATTTT. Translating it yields CASNTIQERPNQPQHF.

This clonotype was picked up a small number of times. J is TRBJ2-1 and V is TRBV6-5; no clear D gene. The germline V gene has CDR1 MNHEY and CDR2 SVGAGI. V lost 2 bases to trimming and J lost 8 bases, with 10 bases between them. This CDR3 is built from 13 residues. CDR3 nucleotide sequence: TGTGCCAGCAGTTACCCGAATGCTGATGAGCAGTTCTTC. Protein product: CASSYPNADEQFF.

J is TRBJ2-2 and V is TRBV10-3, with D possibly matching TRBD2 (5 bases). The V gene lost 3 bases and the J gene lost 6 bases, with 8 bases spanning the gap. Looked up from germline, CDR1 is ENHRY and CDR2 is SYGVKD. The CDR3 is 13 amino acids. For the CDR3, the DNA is TGTGCCATCAGTGATGAGGGCGCCGGGGAGCTGTTTTTT. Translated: CAISDEGAGELFF.

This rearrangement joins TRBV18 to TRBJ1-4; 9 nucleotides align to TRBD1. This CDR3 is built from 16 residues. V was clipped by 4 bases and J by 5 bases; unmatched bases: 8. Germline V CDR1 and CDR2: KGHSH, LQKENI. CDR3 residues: CASSLGQGRLNEKLFF. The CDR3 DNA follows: TGTGCCAGCTCACTGGGACAGGGAAGACTAAATGAAAAACTGTTTTTT.

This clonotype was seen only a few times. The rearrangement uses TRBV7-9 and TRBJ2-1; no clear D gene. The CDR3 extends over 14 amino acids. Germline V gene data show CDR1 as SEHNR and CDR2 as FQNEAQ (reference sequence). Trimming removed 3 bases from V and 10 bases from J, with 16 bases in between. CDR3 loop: CASSFDGPSPEQFF. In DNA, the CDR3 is TGTGCCAGCAGCTTCGACGGACCCTCCCCAGAGCAGTTCTTC. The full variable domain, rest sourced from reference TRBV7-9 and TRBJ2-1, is DTGVSQNPRHKITKRGQNVTFRCDPISEHNRLYWYRQTLGQGPEFLTYFQNEAQLEKSRLLSDRFSAERPKGSFSTLEIQRTEQGDSAMYLCASSFDGPSPEQFFGPGTRLTVL.

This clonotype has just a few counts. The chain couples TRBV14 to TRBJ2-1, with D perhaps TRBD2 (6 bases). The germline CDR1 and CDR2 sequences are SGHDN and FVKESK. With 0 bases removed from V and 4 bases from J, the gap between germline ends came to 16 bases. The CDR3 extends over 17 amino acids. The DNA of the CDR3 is TGTGCCAGCAGCCAAGATCGCCCTAGCGACCGATACAATGAGCAGTTCTTC. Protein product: CASSQDRPSDRYNEQFF.